This T cell receptor beta chain was recovered during a study of blood T cells in healthy people across ages. Study-wide background: Template switching retrieved approximately one barcoded beta molecule for each two T cells.

The study, taken as a whole, reports: In long-lived donors, naive CD4+ cell counts and diversity exceeded those of aged donors. Bulk PBMC profiling left naive and antigen-experienced comparisons inconclusive.

The V gene lost 4 bases and the J gene lost 8 bases, with 16 bases spanning the gap. Germline V gene data show CDR1 as SGHRS and CDR2 as YFSETQ. The CDR3 length is 14 residues. Isolated per sample were at least 7 million PBMCs. The second PCR ran about 6 to 11 cycles with a sample-barcoded 5' primer and J-beta primers. A single record per CDR3 protein comes from TCRdb applying MiXCR to the 5' RACE reads. The sample carries about 1.6 million distinct CDR3 sequences, approximately 32% recorded once. As regards this clonotype: The antigen is not known.

The sample consisted of blood. The clonotype was recovered from a woman aged 25 to 39 in good health. This chain connects TRBV5-1 to TRBJ2-1, with D possibly being TRBD2 (5 bases). For the CDR3, the DNA is TGCGCCAGCAGCCTGAGGGTTGGGGTTGATGAGCAGTTCTTC. Translating gives CASSLRVGVDEQFF.